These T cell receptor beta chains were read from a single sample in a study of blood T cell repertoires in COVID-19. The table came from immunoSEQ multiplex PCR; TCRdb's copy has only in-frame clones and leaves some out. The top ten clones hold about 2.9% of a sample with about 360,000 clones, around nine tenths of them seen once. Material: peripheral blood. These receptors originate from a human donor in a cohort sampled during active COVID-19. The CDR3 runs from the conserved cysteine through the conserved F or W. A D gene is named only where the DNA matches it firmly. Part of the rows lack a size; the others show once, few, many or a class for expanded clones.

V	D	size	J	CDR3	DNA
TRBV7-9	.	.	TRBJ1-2	CASSRFLGGFDGANYGYTF	TGTGCCAGCAGCCGTTTTCTTGGGGGCTTCGACGGAGCTAACTATGGCTACACCTTC
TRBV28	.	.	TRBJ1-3	CASESDNPGNTIYF	TGTGCCAGTGAGTCGGACAATCCTGGAAACACCATATATTTT
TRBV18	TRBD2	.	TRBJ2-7	CASSKNHPSGGYEQYF	TGTGCCAGCTCAAAGAACCACCCTAGCGGGGGATACGAGCAGTACTTC
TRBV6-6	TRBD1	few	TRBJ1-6	CASSYLTGGGSPLHF	TGTGCCAGCAGTTACCTTACAGGGGGCGGTTCACCCCTCCACTTT
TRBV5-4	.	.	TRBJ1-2	CASSQDSLYGYTF	TGTGCCAGCAGCCAGGACAGCCTCTATGGCTACACCTTC
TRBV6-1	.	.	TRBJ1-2	CASSEAGNGYTF	TGTGCCAGCAGTGAAGCTGGCAATGGCTACACCTTC
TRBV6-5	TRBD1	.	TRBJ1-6	CASNRMTGDNSPLHF	TGTGCCAGCAATCGCATGACAGGGGATAATTCACCCCTCCACTTT
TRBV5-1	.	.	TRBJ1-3	CASSLVADSGNTIYF	TGCGCCAGCAGCTTGGTGGCAGACTCTGGAAACACCATATATTTT
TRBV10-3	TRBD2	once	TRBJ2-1	CAISPGTSGRMSNEQFF	TGTGCCATCAGCCCCGGGACTAGCGGGAGGATGTCGAATGAGCAGTTCTTC
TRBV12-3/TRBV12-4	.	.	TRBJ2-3	CASRKGVADTQYF	TGTGCCAGCCGTAAAGGGGTGGCAGATACGCAGTATTTT
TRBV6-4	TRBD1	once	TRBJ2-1	CASSAQGERNNEQFF	TGTGCCAGCAGTGCACAGGGGGAGAGAAACAATGAGCAGTTCTTC
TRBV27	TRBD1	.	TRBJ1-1	CATRGTGNTEAFF	TGTGCCACCAGGGGGACTGGAAACACTGAAGCTTTCTTT
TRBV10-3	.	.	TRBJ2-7	CAISETDPRVTRGQYF	TGTGCCATCAGTGAGACCGACCCACGGGTTACAAGGGGGCAGTACTTC
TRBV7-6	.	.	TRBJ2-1	CASSLDTGTYNEQFF	TGTGCCAGCAGCTTAGATACAGGGACCTACAATGAGCAGTTCTTC
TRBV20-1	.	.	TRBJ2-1	CSASRSNEQFF	TGCAGTGCTAGTCGTAGCAATGAGCAGTTCTTC
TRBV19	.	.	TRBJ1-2	CASSQSRGGLGYTF	TGTGCCAGTAGTCAAAGCCGGGGGGGACTTGGCTACACCTTC
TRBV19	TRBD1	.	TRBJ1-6	CARARGHRHNSPLHF	TGTGCCAGAGCCAGGGGGCATCGTCATAATTCACCCCTCCACTTT
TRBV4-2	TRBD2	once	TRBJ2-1	CASSQPGGGINEQFF	TGTGCCAGCAGCCAACCGGGGGGGGGTATTAATGAGCAGTTCTTC
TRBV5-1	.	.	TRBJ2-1	CASGAVVWGDLNEQFF	TGCGCCAGCGGCGCGGTAGTGTGGGGGGACCTCAATGAGCAGTTCTTC
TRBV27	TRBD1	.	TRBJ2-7	CASSLVRTGRLPQYF	TGTGCCAGCTCTCTCGTGCGGACAGGTCGTCTACCCCAGTACTTC
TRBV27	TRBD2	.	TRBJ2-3	CASSLGRGDTQYF	TGTGCCAGCAGTCTCGGGAGGGGGGATACGCAGTATTTT
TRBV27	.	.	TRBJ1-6	CASSLVPLSALHF	TGTGCCAGCAGTTTAGTCCCCCTTTCGGCCCTCCACTTT
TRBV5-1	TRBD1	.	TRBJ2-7	CASSPRDRGREFAFHEQYF	TGCGCCAGCAGCCCCAGGGACAGGGGGCGCGAGTTCGCCTTCCACGAGCAGTACTTC
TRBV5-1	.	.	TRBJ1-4	CASSPEGSVEKLFF	TGCGCCAGCAGCCCGGAGGGCAGCGTTGAAAAACTGTTTTTT
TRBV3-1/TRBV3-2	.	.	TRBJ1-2	CASSQGGLGYTF	TGTGCCAGCAGCCAAGGAGGGCTGGGCTACACCTTC
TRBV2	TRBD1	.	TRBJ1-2	CASPGTGGRYGYTF	TGTGCCAGCCCCGGGACAGGGGGAAGGTATGGCTACACCTTC
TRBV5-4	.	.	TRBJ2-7	CASSLRGGSYEQYF	TGTGCCAGCAGTTTGCGCGGCGGCTCCTACGAGCAGTACTTC
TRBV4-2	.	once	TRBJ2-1	CASSQDFGRGSTNEQFF	TGTGCCAGCAGCCAAGATTTTGGTCGGGGGAGCACCAATGAGCAGTTCTTC
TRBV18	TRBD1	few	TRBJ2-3	CASSRQGSADTQYF	TGTGCCAGCTCTAGACAGGGATCAGCAGATACGCAGTATTTT
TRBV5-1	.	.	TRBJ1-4	CASSGLFGANEKLFF	TGCGCCAGCAGCGGTCTTTTTGGAGCGAATGAAAAACTGTTTTTT
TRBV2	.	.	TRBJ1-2	CASSTEDSNGYTF	TGTGCCAGCAGCACTGAGGACAGTAATGGCTACACCTTC
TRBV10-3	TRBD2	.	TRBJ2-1	CAISWTSDYNEQFF	TGTGCCATCAGCTGGACTAGCGACTACAATGAGCAGTTCTTC
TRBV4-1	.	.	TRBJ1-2	CASSPLGGNYGYTF	TGCGCCAGCAGCCCCTTGGGAGGCAACTATGGCTACACCTTC
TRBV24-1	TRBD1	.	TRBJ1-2	CTIDRDYYGYTF	TGTACTATCGACAGGGATTACTATGGCTACACCTTC
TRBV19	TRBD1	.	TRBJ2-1	CASSIVGYRGLDEQFF	TGTGCCAGTAGTATAGTCGGGTACAGGGGGCTTGATGAGCAGTTCTTC
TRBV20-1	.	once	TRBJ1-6	CSAPTETLHF	TGCAGTGCCCCCACAGAGACCCTCCACTTT
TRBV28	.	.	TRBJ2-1	CASSLRGIEQFF	TGTGCCAGCAGTTTACGGGGGATTGAGCAGTTCTTC
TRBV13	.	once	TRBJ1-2	CASSLAPRGWYGYTF	TGTGCCAGCAGCTTAGCCCCAAGAGGGTGGTATGGCTACACCTTC
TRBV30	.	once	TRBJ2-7	CAWLDGAYEQYF	TGTGCCTGGTTGGACGGGGCCTACGAGCAGTACTTC
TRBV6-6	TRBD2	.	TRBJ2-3	CASWGLAEPLTDTQYF	TGTGCCAGTTGGGGACTAGCGGAACCGCTCACAGATACGCAGTATTTT
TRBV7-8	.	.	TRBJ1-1	CASSLVTTQPNTEAFF	TGTGCCAGCAGCTTAGTGACAACTCAACCAAACACTGAAGCTTTCTTT
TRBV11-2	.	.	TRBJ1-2	CASSLEMSRSYGYTF	TGTGCCAGCAGCTTAGAGATGTCGCGTAGTTATGGCTACACCTTC
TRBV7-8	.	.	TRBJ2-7	CASSLDGGDEQYF	TGTGCCAGCAGCTTAGACGGGGGAGACGAGCAGTACTTC
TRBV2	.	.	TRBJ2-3	CASIRGSTDTQYF	TGTGCCAGCATTAGGGGGAGCACAGATACGCAGTATTTT
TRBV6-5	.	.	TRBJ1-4	CASSPETATNEKLFF	TGTGCCAGCAGTCCTGAGACAGCAACTAATGAAAAACTGTTTTTT
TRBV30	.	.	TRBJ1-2	CAVGGGDGYTF	TGTGCCGTGGGAGGGGGGGATGGCTACACCTTC
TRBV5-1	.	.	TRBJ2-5	CASSSFRDKETQYF	TGCGCCAGCAGCTCTTTCCGGGACAAAGAGACCCAGTACTTC
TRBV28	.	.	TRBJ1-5	CASSLGGWGRTSNQPQHF	TGTGCCAGCAGTTTAGGCGGTTGGGGCAGGACTAGCAATCAGCCCCAGCATTTT
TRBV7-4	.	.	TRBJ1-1	CASRGAYLNTEAFF	TGTGCCAGCCGGGGGGCCTACCTGAACACTGAAGCTTTCTTT
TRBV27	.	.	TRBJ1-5	CASSLGVLRGGPNQPQHF	TGTGCCAGCAGTTTAGGAGTTTTGAGGGGGGGGCCCAATCAGCCCCAGCATTTT